This TCR beta chain was profiled in a study of blood T cell repertoires in COVID-19 (dated by TCRdb to about 2020). For the wider study: The collaborator samples originated in the United States, Italy and Spain and spanned the acute and convalescent phases of COVID-19. A freely available public database, intended as a resource for researchers studying the immune response to SARS-CoV-2, is where the repertoires were released. The samples were drawn from the first 160 participants of the ongoing ImmuneRACE study and from 950 to 1,500 subjects provided by 6 global collaborators. The prospective study material was composed of cDNA or gDNA derived from T cells, B-cell-depleted T cells, or PBMCs. A de-identified subject ID, COVID-19 status, age in years and sex were almost always included in the sample metadata. Deeply sampled blood TCRbeta repertoires from subjects exposed to, actively infected with, or recovered from COVID-19 were included in the dataset. Where available, HLA class I and class II types were taken from metadata supplied by the sample provider and were not determined by assay-based typing. What the work shows at the level of the full study, not this receptor alone: The amount of clinical and demographic metadata varied by source and participant and was provided uncurated.

From a lookup of the germline V gene, CDR1 and CDR2 are SNHLY and FYNNEI. From the cysteine up to the phenylalanine, the CDR3 has a length of 16 residues. Only CDR3 DNA is held: 48 bases, read in frame from base 1. Trimming leaves V shorter by 3 bases and J shorter by 1 base, with the junction holding 6 bases beyond the gene matches. One collaborating source in Seattle enrolled patients during active infection and followed them longitudinally through the course of disease. Each collaborating institution followed its own protocols to collect whole blood in K2EDTA tubes. For TCRbeta analysis, collaborators shipped samples in one of three forms: frozen whole blood, isolated PBMCs, or DNA extracted from either of those sample types. For this clone: Its recognized antigen is unknown. No per-base quality is available; no much larger clone lies one base away.

The immunoSEQ Assay, a bias-controlled multiplex PCR, was used to amplify TCRbeta CDR3 regions from genomic DNA. The study's own analysis went as follows. The number of nucleated cells in each sample was estimated from the amplification of reference gene primers within the assay. To quantify the absolute abundance of each unique TCRbeta CDR3 rearrangement, sequence reads were collapsed and filtered. For each sample, productive Simpson clonality was calculated as the square root of Simpson's diversity index across productive rearrangements. What TCRdb holds here is the immuneACCESS table cut down to in-frame rearrangements. Part of the clones is not present; checked against another copy, under half of the missing clones reflect an unresolved V gene, and the others are unexplained. The V and J calls and clone size are taken from that table; D and trimming were inferred from the DNA. Counted in this sample were about 170,000 clones; 70% to 90% of them appeared once. The top ten hold roughly 2.5% of the sample.

The TCR was taken from a woman of 80 years or more with COVID-19, enrolled during active disease. Sequenced input: peripheral blood. This chain joins TRBV2 to TRBJ2-3; TRBD1 matches 8 bases in the middle. The CDR3 protein: CASSEDRAIGTDTQYF. The DNA sequence is as follows: TGTGCCAGCAGTGAGGACAGGGCAATTGGCACAGATACGCAGTATTTT.